This T cell receptor (beta chain) originates from a study of T cell changes during pregnancy in multiple sclerosis. The V gene lost 7 bases and the J gene lost 3 bases, with 10 bases spanning the gap. This CDR3 contains 12 residues. Germline V gene sequence: CDR1 SQVTM, CDR2 ANQGSEA. Clones were sequenced by immunoSEQ multiplex PCR, and TCRdb holds only the in-frame ones, with some missing. The top ten clones hold approximately 0.7% of a sample with approximately 40,000 clones, 80% to 95% of them seen once. The TCR comes from a female donor with multiple sclerosis, enrolled in a pregnancy study. V and J are TRBV29-1 and TRBJ1-3, with D maybe TRBD1 (6 bases). The sample consisted of CD4+ T cells from peripheral blood mononuclear cells, taken before pregnancy. The CDR3 DNA follows: TGCAGCGGAAAGGGGGTTGGAAACACCATATATTTT. As protein: CSGKGVGNTIYF.